This T cell receptor (beta chain) was retrieved from a study of blood T cell repertoires in COVID-19. Original analysis: How many nucleated cells were present was estimated from reference gene primer amplification. The assay was immunoSEQ multiplex PCR, and TCRdb's table has in-frame clones only and misses some. The DNA gave D and trimming, while V, J and clone size come from that table. Here the sample spans a few hundred thousand clones, around 88% being singletons. CDR3 length: 16 amino acids. Trimming shortened V by 0 bases and J by 0 bases, and 11 bases separated the two germline ends. Germline CDR1 and CDR2: SGHTA and FQGNSA.

The sequenced sample was peripheral blood. This chain connects TRBV7-2 to TRBJ1-1; D is unclear. The TCR originated in a man aged 25 to 40 with acute or convalescent COVID-19. In DNA, the CDR3 is TGTGCCAGCAGCTTAGCGCGGGTTAGGGTGAACACTGAAGCTTTCTTT. Its translation is CASSLARVRVNTEAFF. Based on the CDR3 plus reference TRBV7-2 and TRBJ1-1, the full variable domain is GAGVSQSPSNKVTEKGKDVELRCDPISGHTALYWYRQSLGQGLEFLIYFQGNSAPDKSGLPSDRFSAERTGGSVSTLTIQRTQQEDSAVYLCASSLARVRVNTEAFFGQGTRLTVV.